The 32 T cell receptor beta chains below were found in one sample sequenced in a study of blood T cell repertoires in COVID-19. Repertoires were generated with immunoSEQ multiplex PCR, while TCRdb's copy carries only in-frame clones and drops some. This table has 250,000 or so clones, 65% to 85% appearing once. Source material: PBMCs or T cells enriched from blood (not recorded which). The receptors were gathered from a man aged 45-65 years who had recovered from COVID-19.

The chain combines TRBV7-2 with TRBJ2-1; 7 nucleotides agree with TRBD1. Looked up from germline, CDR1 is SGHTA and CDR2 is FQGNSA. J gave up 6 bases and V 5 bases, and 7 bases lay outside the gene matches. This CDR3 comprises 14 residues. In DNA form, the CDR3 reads TGTGCCAGCAGCCCAGTGGGGACAGTCAATGAGCAGTTCTTC. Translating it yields CASSPVGTVNEQFF.

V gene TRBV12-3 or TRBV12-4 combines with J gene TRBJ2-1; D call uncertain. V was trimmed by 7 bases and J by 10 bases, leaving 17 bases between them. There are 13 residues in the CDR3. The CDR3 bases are TGTGCCAGCACCCTTTTCCAGGATTTCGAGCAGTTCTTC. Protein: CASTLFQDFEQFF.

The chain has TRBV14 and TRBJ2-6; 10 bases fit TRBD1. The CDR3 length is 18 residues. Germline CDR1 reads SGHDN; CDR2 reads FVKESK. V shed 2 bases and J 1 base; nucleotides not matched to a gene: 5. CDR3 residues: CASSQRTGGLSGANVLTF. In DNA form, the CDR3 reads TGTGCCAGCAGCCAAAGGACAGGGGGGCTTTCTGGGGCCAACGTCCTGACTTTC. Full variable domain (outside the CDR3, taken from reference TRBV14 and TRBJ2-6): EAGVTQFPSHSVIEKGQTVTLRCDPISGHDNLYWYRRVMGKEIKFLLHFVKESKQDESGMPNNRFLAERTGGTYSTLKVQPAELEDSGVYFCASSQRTGGLSGANVLTFGAGSRLTVL.

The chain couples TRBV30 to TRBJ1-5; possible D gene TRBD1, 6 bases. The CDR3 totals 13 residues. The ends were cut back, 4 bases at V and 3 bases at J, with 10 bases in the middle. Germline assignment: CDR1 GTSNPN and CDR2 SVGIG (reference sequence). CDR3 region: CAWKAGDNQPQHF. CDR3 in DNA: TGTGCCTGGAAAGCAGGGGACAATCAGCCCCAGCATTTT.

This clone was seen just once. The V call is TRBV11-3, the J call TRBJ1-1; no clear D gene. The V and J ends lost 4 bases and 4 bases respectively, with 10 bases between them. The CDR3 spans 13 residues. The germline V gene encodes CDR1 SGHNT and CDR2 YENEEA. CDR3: CASSSMEITEAFF. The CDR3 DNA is TGTGCCAGCAGCTCCATGGAGATCACTGAAGCTTTCTTT.

The CDR3 sequence is CASSTRGTYNEQFF. CDR3 DNA: TGTGCCAGCAGCACCAGGGGGACCTACAATGAGCAGTTCTTC. The V gene is TRBV13, the J gene TRBJ2-1, with 7 bases fitting TRBD1. CDR1 is PRHDT and CDR2 is FYEKMQ in the germline V gene (reference sequence). The CDR3 spans 14 residues. J was trimmed by 2 bases and V by 5 bases; bases with no gene match: 3.

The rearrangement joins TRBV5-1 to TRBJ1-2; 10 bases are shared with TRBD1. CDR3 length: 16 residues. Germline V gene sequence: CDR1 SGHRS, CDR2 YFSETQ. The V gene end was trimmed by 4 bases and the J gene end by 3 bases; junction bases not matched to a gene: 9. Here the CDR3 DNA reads TGCGCCAGCAGCGCTGACAGGGGGCGAGGGGACTATGGCTACACCTTC. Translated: CASSADRGRGDYGYTF. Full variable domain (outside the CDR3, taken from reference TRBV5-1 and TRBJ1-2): KAGVTQTPRYLIKTRGQQVTLSCSPISGHRSVSWYQQTPGQGLQFLFEYFSETQRNKGNFPGRFSGRQFSNSRSEMNVSTLELGDSALYLCASSADRGRGDYGYTFGSGTRLTVV.

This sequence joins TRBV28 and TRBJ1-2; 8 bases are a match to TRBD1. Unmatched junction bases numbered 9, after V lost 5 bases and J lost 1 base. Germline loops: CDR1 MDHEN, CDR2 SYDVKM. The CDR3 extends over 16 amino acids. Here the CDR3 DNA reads TGTGCCAGCAGTGCCCCGTCGGGACAGGATAACTATGGCTACACCTTC. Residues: CASSAPSGQDNYGYTF.

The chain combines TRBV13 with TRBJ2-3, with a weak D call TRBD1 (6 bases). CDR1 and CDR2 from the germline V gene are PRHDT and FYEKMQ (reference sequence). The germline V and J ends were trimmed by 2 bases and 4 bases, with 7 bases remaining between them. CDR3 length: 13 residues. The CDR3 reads CASSLTGPDTQYF. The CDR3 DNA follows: TGTGCCAGCAGCTTAACAGGGCCAGATACGCAGTATTTT.

CDR3: CASSPTGGGQTQYF. Here the CDR3 DNA reads TGTGCCAGTAGTCCGACAGGGGGGGGGCAGACCCAGTACTTC. The rearrangement links TRBV19 to TRBJ2-5; 9 nucleotides agree with TRBD1. The CDR3 has 14 residues. The trim removed 5 bases at V and 6 bases at J, leaving 7 bases unmatched. Looked up from germline, CDR1 is LNHDA and CDR2 is SQIVND (reference sequence). The complete variable domain, with remaining parts taken from reference TRBV19 and TRBJ2-5, reads DGGITQSPKYLFRKEGQNVTLSCEQNLNHDAMYWYRQDPGQGLRLIYYSQIVNDFQKGDIAEGYSVSREKKESFPLTVTSAQKNPTAFYLCASSPTGGGQTQYFGPGTRLLVL.

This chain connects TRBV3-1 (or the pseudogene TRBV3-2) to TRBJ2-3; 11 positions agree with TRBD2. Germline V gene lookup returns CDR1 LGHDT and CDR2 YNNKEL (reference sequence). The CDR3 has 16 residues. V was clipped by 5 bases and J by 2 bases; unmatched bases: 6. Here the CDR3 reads CASSSLTSGNTDTQYF. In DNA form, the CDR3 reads TGTGCCAGCAGCTCGCTGACTAGCGGGAACACAGATACGCAGTATTTT.

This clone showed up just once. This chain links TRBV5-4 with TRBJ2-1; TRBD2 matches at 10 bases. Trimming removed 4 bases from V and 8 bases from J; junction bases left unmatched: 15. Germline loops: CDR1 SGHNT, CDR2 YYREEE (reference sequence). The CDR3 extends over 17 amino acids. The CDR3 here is CASSSGTSEPAGHEQFF. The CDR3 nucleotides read TGTGCCAGCAGCAGCGGGACTAGCGAACCCGCCGGGCATGAGCAGTTCTTC.

Written as DNA, the CDR3 is TGTGCCAGCAGTTTCGGGGGGTTGAGCCAGCCCCAGCATTTT. Translation gives CASSFGGLSQPQHF. The chain joins TRBV6-5 to TRBJ1-5; the D gene is possibly TRBD1 (5 bases). The germline gives CDR1 MNHEY, CDR2 SVGAGI. This CDR3 comprises 14 residues. V was shortened by 4 bases and J by 7 bases, with 14 bases between the two germline ends.

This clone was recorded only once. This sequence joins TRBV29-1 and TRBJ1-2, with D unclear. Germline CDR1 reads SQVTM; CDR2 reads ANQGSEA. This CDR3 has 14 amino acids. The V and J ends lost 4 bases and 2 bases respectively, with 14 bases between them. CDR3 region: CSVVTGWVNYGYTF. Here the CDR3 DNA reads TGCAGCGTTGTCACCGGGTGGGTCAACTATGGCTACACCTTC. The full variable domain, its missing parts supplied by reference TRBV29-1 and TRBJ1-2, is SAVISQKPSRDICQRGTSLTIQCQVDSQVTMMFWYRQQPGQSLTLIATANQGSEATYESGFVIDKFPISRPNLTFSTLTVSNMSPEDSSIYLCSVVTGWVNYGYTFGSGTRLTVV.

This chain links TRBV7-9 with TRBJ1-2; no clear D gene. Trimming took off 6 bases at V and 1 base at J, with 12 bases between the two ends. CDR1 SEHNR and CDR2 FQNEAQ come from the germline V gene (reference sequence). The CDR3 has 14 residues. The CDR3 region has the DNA TGTGCCAGCAGTGTATACAGAGTTAACTATGGCTACACCTTC. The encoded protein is CASSVYRVNYGYTF.

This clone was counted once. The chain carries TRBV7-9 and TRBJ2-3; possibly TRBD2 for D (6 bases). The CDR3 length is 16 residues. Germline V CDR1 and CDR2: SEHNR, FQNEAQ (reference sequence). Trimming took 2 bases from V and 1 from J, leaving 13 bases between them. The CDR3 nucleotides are TGTGCCAGCAGCTTATTAACGGGAGCGGGCACAGATACGCAGTATTTT. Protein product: CASSLLTGAGTDTQYF.

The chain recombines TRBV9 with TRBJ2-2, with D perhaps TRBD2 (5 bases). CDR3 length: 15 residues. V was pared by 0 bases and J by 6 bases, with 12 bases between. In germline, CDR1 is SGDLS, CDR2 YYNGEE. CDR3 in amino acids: CASSVASGDPGELFF. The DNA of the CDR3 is TGTGCCAGCAGCGTAGCAAGCGGCGACCCCGGGGAGCTGTTTTTT.

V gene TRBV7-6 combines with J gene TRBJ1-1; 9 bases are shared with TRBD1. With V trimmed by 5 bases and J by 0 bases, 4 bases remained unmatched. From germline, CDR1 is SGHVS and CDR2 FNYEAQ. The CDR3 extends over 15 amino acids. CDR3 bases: TGTGCCAGCAGCGAGGGGACAGGGTTGAACACTGAAGCTTTCTTT. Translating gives CASSEGTGLNTEAFF.

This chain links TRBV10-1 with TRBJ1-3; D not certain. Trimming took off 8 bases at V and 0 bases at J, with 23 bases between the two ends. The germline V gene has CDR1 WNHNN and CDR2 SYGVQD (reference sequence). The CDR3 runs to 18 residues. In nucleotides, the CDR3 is TGCGCCAGCGGCCGGGGTCGGAAAGACCCAAACTCTGGAAACACCATATATTTT. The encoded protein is CASGRGRKDPNSGNTIYF.

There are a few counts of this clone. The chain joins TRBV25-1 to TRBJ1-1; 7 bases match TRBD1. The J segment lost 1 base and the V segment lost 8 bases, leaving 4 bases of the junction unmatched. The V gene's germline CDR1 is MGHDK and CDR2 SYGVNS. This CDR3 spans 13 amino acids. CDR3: CASRGTANTEAFF. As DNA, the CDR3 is TGTGCCAGCCGCGGGACAGCGAACACTGAAGCTTTCTTT.

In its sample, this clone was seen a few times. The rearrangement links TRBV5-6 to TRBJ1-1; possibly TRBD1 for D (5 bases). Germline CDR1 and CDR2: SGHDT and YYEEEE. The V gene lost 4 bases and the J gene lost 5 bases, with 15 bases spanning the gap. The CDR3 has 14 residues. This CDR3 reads CASSGGSLWTEAFF. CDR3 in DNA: TGTGCCAGCAGCGGGGGGAGTCTGTGGACTGAAGCTTTCTTT. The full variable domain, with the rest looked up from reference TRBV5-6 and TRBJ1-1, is DAGVTQSPTHLIKTRGQQVTLRCSPKSGHDTVSWYQQALGQGPQFIFQYYEEEERQRGNFPDRFSGHQFPNYSSELNVNALLLGDSALYLCASSGGSLWTEAFFGQGTRLTVV.

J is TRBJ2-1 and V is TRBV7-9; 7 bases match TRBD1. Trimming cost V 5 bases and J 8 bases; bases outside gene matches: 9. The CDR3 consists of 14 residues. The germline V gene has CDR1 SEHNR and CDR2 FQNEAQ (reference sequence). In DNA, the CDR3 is TGTGCCAGCAGCCCAGAGGGGGCGCCGCATGAGCAGTTCTTC. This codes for CASSPEGAPHEQFF.

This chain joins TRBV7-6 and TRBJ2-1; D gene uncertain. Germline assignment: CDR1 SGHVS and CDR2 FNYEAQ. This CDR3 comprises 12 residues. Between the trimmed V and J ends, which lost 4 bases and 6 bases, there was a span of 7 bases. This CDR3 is CASSSSRNEQFF. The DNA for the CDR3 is TGTGCCAGCAGCTCGAGCCGCAATGAGCAGTTCTTC. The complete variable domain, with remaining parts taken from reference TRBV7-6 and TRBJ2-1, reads GAGVSQSPRYKVTKRGQDVALRCDPISGHVSLYWYRQALGQGPEFLTYFNYEAQQDKSGLPNDRFSAERPEGSISTLTIQRTEQRDSAMYRCASSSSRNEQFFGPGTRLTVL.

The CDR3 sequence is CASRAGLGSEKLFF. The CDR3 nucleotides read TGTGCCAGCAGAGCCGGGCTGGGGAGTGAAAAACTGTTTTTT. V gene TRBV28 combines with J gene TRBJ1-4; D is uncertain. Trimming pared 6 bases from V and 7 bases from J, leaving 15 bases between. The germline CDR1 and CDR2 sequences are MDHEN and SYDVKM. CDR3 length equals 14 residues.

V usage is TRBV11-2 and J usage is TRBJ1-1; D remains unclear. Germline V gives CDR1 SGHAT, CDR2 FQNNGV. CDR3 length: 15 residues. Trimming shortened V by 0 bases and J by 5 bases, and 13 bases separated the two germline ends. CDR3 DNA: TGTGCCAGCAGCTTAGACGAGAGGCGATGGACTGAAGCTTTCTTT. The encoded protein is CASSLDERRWTEAFF.

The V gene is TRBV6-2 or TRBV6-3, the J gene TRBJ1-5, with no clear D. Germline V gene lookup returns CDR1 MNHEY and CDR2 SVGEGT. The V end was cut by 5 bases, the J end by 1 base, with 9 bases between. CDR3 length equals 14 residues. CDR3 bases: TGTGCCAGCAGTGGAGACGGGAGCAATCAGCCCCAGCATTTT. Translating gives CASSGDGSNQPQHF.

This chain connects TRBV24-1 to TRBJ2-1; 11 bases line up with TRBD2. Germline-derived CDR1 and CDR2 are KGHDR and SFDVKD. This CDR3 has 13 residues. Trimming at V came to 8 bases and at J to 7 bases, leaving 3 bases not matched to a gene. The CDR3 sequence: CATMASGRNEQFF. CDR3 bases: TGTGCCACCATGGCTAGCGGGAGGAATGAGCAGTTCTTC.

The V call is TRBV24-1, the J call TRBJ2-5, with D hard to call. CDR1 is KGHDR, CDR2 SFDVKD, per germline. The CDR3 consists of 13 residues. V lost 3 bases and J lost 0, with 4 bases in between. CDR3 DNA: TGTGCCACCAGTGATCAGAACCAAGAGACCCAGTACTTC. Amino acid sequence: CATSDQNQETQYF.

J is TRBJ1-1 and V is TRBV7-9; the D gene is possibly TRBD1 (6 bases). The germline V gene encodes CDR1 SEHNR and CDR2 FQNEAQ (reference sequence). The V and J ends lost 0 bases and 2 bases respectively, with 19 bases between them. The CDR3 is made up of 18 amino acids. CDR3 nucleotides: TGTGCCAGCAGCTTAGCGGGGGCCAGGGGAGGGTCAAACACTGAAGCTTTCTTT. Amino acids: CASSLAGARGGSNTEAFF.

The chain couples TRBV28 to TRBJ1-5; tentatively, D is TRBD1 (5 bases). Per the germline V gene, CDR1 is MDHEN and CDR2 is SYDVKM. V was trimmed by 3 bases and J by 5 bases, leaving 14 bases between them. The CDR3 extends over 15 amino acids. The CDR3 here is CASSFTGRVDQPQHF. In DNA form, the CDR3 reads TGTGCCAGCAGTTTTACGGGCAGGGTGGATCAGCCCCAGCATTTT.

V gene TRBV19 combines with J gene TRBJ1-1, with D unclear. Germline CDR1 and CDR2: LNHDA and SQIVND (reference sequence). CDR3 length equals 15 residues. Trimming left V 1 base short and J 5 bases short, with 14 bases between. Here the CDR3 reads CASSIAPGGRTEAFF. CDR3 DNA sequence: TGTGCCAGTAGTATAGCCCCGGGAGGGAGGACTGAAGCTTTCTTT.

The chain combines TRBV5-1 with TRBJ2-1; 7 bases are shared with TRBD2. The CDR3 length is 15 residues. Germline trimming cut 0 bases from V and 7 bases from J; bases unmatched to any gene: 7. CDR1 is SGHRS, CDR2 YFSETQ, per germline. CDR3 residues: CASSLAAGAGNEQFF. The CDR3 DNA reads TGCGCCAGCAGCTTGGCGGCGGGAGCGGGGAATGAGCAGTTCTTC.